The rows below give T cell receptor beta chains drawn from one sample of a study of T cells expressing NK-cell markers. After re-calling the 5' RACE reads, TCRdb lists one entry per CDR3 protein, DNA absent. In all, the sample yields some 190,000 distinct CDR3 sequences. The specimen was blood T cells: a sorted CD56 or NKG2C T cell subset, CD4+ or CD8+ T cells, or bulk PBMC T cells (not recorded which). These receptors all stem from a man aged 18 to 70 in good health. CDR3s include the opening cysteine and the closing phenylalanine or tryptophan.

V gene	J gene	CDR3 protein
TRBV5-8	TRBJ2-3	CASSLGTEELYTQYF
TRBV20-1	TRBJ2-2	CSAEGLAGGFVGELFF
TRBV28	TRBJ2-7	CASSLSTGNFGYEQYF
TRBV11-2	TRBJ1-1	CASSYRTGMNTEAFF
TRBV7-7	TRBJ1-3	CASSPTLQGGQSGPGNTIYF
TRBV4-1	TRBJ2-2	CASSQRGQGIGELFF
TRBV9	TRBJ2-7	CASSVGLSYEQYF
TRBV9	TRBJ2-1	CASSGGLVYNEQFF
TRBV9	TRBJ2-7	CASSPRTSGSEQYF
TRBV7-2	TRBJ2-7	CASSFLGLEGDEQYF
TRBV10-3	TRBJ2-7	CATRDGAYEQYF
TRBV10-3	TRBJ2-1	CAISEFGGPDNEQFF
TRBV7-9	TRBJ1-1	CASSFEFPTGEAFF
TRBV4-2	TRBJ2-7	CASSGGQNSYEQYF
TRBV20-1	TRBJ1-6	CSANSGTSPLHF
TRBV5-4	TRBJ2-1	CASRDGVGDEQFF
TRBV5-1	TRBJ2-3	CASSLAVLTSGGTSTDTQYF
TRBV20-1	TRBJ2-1	CSASWDPGGSYNEQFF
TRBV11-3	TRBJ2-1	CASSRDLYNEQFF
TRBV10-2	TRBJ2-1	CASSFSGGAGDEQFF
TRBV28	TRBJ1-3	CASSQLLNLPSDVYF
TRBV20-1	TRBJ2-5	CSARDMTGTRETQYF
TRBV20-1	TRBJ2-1	CSARPQGGGGYSYNEQFF
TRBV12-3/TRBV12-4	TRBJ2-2	CASSLIPGELFF
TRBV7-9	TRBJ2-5	CASSSSLQETQYF
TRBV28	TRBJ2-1	CASRPNSAFLGFEQFF
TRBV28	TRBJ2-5	CASSVTSNQETQYF
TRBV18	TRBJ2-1	CASSTGGFYNEQFF
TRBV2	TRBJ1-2	CASRGVVGYTF
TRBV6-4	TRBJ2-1	CASSEGQDYNEQFF
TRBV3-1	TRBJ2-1	CASSQATEGGEQFF
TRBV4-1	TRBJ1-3	CASSQVRSDTIYF
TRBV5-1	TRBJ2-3	CASSPLAGGRDTQYF
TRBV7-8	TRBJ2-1	CASSRRSSGGGNEQFF
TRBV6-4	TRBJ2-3	CASSRDREPDTQYF
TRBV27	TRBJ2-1	CASSLLSGRSYNEQFF
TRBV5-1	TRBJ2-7	CASSFDTHYPEQYF
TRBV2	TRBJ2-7	CASSDGTSYEQYF
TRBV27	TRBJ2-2	CASSFIAGGPDTGELFF
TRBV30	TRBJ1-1	CAWSVSRHNTEAFF
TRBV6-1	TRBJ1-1	CASSERQVANTEAFF
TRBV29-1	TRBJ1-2	CSVAFLDTIYGYTF
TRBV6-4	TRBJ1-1	CASSAEAENTEAFF
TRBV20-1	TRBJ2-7	CSASLPGTEISYEQYF
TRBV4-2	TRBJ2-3	CASSQTSGGDGTDTQYF
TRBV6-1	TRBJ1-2	CASSDPPRGYTF
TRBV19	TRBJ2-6	CASSRGGGANVLTF
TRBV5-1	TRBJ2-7	CASSHAGTGVSGYEQYF